These 3 T cell receptor beta chains were all obtained from the same sample, sequenced in a study of blood T cell repertoires in COVID-19. Profiled with immunoSEQ multiplex PCR; TCRdb holds only in-frame clones, not every one. This sample has around 72,000 clones, with about 87% found just once. The sample was peripheral blood. Receptors were obtained from a woman between 45 and 65 years old with acute or convalescent COVID-19.

In this sample, this clone turned up a few times. This chain joins TRBV5-4 and TRBJ1-1; 8 bases map to TRBD1. J lost 6 bases, V lost 4 bases, and 8 bases had no gene match. The germline V gene encodes CDR1 SGHNT and CDR2 YYREEE (reference sequence). The CDR3 runs 14 residues. CDR3 in amino acids: CASSPRGLVAEAFF. For the CDR3, the DNA is TGTGCCAGCAGCCCCAGGGGGCTTGTCGCTGAAGCTTTCTTT.

The chain links TRBV3-1 (or the pseudogene TRBV3-2) to TRBJ2-7, with D unresolved. The CDR3 extends over 11 amino acids. Trimming removed 1 base at V and 7 bases at J, with 5 bases between. Germline V CDR1 and CDR2: LGHDT, YNNKEL (reference sequence). CDR3 in amino acids: CASSQVQEQYF. For the CDR3, the DNA is TGTGCCAGCAGCCAAGTCCAAGAGCAGTACTTC.

This rearrangement joins TRBV7-8 to TRBJ1-6, with 7 positions matching TRBD1. The CDR3 is 17 residues long. Germline loops: CDR1 SGHVS, CDR2 FQNEAQ. Trimming took 5 bases from V and 0 from J; bases not matched to a gene: 7. CDR3 sequence: CASSPDRASSYNSPLHF. The CDR3 nucleotides read TGTGCCAGCAGCCCCGACAGGGCGAGCTCCTATAATTCACCCCTCCACTTT.